A single sample gave rise to the 27 T cell receptor beta chains below, sequenced in a study of T cell responses to AZD1222 COVID-19 vaccine (dated by TCRdb to about 2021). Library prep was done by the immunoSEQ multiplex PCR assay. TCRdb limited this immuneACCESS table to in-frame rearrangements with V and J called. A share of clones is missing; checked studies link under half to unresolved V genes, and the rest is unexplained. This sample is represented by 100,000 to 150,000 clones; 80% to 90% of them were singletons. The top ten clones comprise roughly 10% of the sample. What the time point label conveys for this sample: baseline before first vaccination. Read against the paper, the sample's treatment or condition label means: meningococcal conjugate vaccine given as trial control. The starting material was peripheral blood, obtained on day 0 of MenACWY control vaccination. Receptors were obtained from an adult in good health.

The sample holds a few counts of this clone. This rearrangement joins TRBV7-2 to TRBJ1-3, with D possibly matching TRBD1 (6 bases). The germline V and J ends were trimmed by 4 bases and 3 bases, with 22 bases remaining between them. Germline CDR1 SGHTA, CDR2 FQGNSA. This CDR3 region has 18 residues. CDR3 bases: TGTGCCAGCAGCTCCTGGGGCCGGGGGCAAGAGGTTGGAAACACCATATATTTT. Translated, it gives CASSSWGRGQEVGNTIYF.

V usage is TRBV28 and J usage is TRBJ1-4; 7 bases are a match to TRBD1. V shed 6 bases, J shed 6 bases, and the junction held 7 bases outside the gene matches. Germline CDR1 reads MDHEN; CDR2 reads SYDVKM. This CDR3 is 14 amino acids long. The CDR3, as DNA: TGTGCCAGCAGCCCCGGGACAGCCGATGAAAAACTGTTTTTT. It yields the protein CASSPGTADEKLFF.

This chain connects TRBV7-6 to TRBJ2-1; D is possibly TRBD1 (6 bases). The ends were cut back, 1 base at V and 1 base at J, with 29 bases in the middle. Looked up from germline, CDR1 is SGHVS and CDR2 is FNYEAQ. CDR3 size: 22 residues. This CDR3 is CASSLGGMVTDRLTPSYNEQFF. CDR3 bases: TGTGCCAGCAGCTTAGGGGGCATGGTGACGGACAGACTGACTCCTTCCTACAATGAGCAGTTCTTC.

The rearrangement uses TRBV28 and TRBJ1-5; 9 nucleotides match TRBD1. V trimming: 6 bases; J trimming: 4 bases; junction bases outside the gene matches: 4. The length of the CDR3 is 14 residues. Looked up from germline, CDR1 is MDHEN and CDR2 is SYDVKM. Here the CDR3 reads CASRYGQGNQPQHF. CDR3 DNA sequence: TGTGCCAGCAGGTACGGACAGGGGAATCAGCCCCAGCATTTT.

The V call is TRBV6-2 or TRBV6-3, the J call TRBJ1-2, with D perhaps matching TRBD1 (6 bases). Germline V gene data show CDR1 as MNHEY and CDR2 as SVGEGT. This CDR3 region has 16 residues. Deletions cut 5 bases from V and 4 bases from J, with 20 bases between. In DNA form, the CDR3 reads TGTGCCAGCAGTCCACACCCACACCGGACAGTCTATGGCTACACCTTC. Its protein product is CASSPHPHRTVYGYTF.

V usage is TRBV7-8 and J usage is TRBJ2-2; weak D call: TRBD2 (5 bases). The V end lost 6 bases, the J end lost 0 bases, and 14 bases lay between the germline ends. The CDR3 has 16 residues. Germline V gene sequence: CDR1 SGHVS, CDR2 FQNEAQ. The CDR3 DNA follows: TGTGCCAGCAGACTAGGACCTGTCGCGAACACCGGGGAGCTGTTTTTT. It specifies CASRLGPVANTGELFF.

The chain recombines TRBV20-1 with TRBJ1-4; maybe TRBD1 (6 bases). Looked up from germline, CDR1 is DFQATT and CDR2 is SNEGSKA (reference sequence). V lost 4 bases, J lost 5 bases, and 11 bases lay in between. The CDR3 length is 13 residues. In nucleotides, the CDR3 is TGCAGTGCTATTGAGACAGGCAATGAAAAACTGTTTTTT. Its translation: CSAIETGNEKLFF.

This chain connects TRBV10-3 to TRBJ1-1, with 8 bases matching TRBD1. This CDR3 has 13 amino acids. From germline, CDR1 is ENHRY and CDR2 SYGVKD. V shed 6 bases, J shed 6 bases, and the junction held 6 bases outside the gene matches. The CDR3 DNA sequence: TGTGCCATCAGGAGCCAGGGGGCGGCTGAAGCTTTCTTT. As protein: CAIRSQGAAEAFF.

The CDR3 loop reads CASSRVGLGEKLFF. DNA for the CDR3: TGTGCCAGCAGCCGGGTCGGGTTGGGAGAAAAACTGTTTTTT. This sequence joins TRBV3-1 (or the pseudogene TRBV3-2) and TRBJ1-4, with D uncertain. Germline-derived CDR1 and CDR2 are LGHDT and YNNKEL (reference sequence). CDR3 size: 14 residues. V lost 4 bases, J lost 8 bases, and 14 bases lay in between.

For the CDR3, the DNA is TGTGCCAGCAGCTTAGAGGATACTAACTATGGCTACACCTTC. It yields the protein CASSLEDTNYGYTF. This chain links TRBV11-3 with TRBJ1-2; D unresolved. The CDR3 has 14 residues. The germline CDR1 and CDR2 sequences are SGHNT and YENEEA. V lost 0 bases and J 0 bases, leaving 5 bases between the germline ends.

The chain is built from TRBV6-5 and TRBJ2-3; D may be TRBD2 (5 bases). V lost 5 bases and J 2 bases, leaving 11 bases between the germline ends. The CDR3 loop spans 14 amino acids. CDR1 is MNHEY, CDR2 SVGAGI, per germline. The CDR3 bases are TGTGCCAGCAGTCTAGGACTCTCCACAGATACGCAGTATTTT. Translation gives CASSLGLSTDTQYF.

V is TRBV3-1 (or the pseudogene TRBV3-2) and J is TRBJ1-2; no definite D call. The V gene's germline CDR1 is LGHDT and CDR2 YNNKEL (reference sequence). Trimming took off 3 bases at V and 5 bases at J, with 13 bases between the two ends. The CDR3 spans 14 residues. CDR3 loop: CASSQTLGYYGYTF. The CDR3 region has the DNA TGTGCCAGCAGCCAGACCTTGGGGTATTATGGCTACACCTTC.

DNA for the CDR3: TGTGCCAGCAGGGGACAGGGGATCGACACTGAAGCTTTCTTT. Translated, it gives CASRGQGIDTEAFF. The J gene is TRBJ1-1, the V gene TRBV27, with 10 bases that match TRBD1. Trimming cost V 6 bases and J 3 bases; bases outside gene matches: 4. The length of the CDR3 is 14 residues. CDR1 and CDR2 (germline): MNHEY, SMNVEV (reference sequence).

The gene calls are TRBV6-1 and TRBJ1-6, with 7 bases fitting TRBD1. Germline V gives CDR1 MNHNS, CDR2 SASEGT. The CDR3 is 15 residues long. V lost 3 bases, J lost 7 bases, and 6 bases stayed unmatched. DNA of the CDR3: TGTGCCAGCAGTGACCGGGACAGCCTGAATTCACCCCTCCACTTT. This sequence encodes CASSDRDSLNSPLHF.

The chain recombines TRBV10-1 with TRBJ2-7; D not resolved. The V and J ends lost 3 bases and 3 bases respectively, with 18 bases between them. CDR1 and CDR2 (germline): WNHNN, SYGVQD (reference sequence). The CDR3 extends over 16 amino acids. The DNA for the CDR3 is TGCGCCAGCAGTGAACGCCGGGCCCCAGAGATCTACGAGCAGTACTTC. Translated: CASSERRAPEIYEQYF.

The gene calls are TRBV3-1 (or the pseudogene TRBV3-2) and TRBJ1-5; D is unclear. This CDR3 region has 13 residues. Trimming took off 1 base at V and 3 bases at J, with 4 bases between the two ends. CDR1 and CDR2 (germline): LGHDT, YNNKEL (reference sequence). The CDR3 loop reads CASSQAINQPQHF. The DNA of the CDR3 is TGTGCCAGCAGCCAAGCTATCAATCAGCCCCAGCATTTT.

The chain recombines TRBV24-1 with TRBJ2-3; TRBD2 matches at 12 bases. Per the germline V gene, CDR1 is KGHDR and CDR2 is SFDVKD. The CDR3 is 17 amino acids. The ends lost 3 bases at V and 2 bases at J; junction bases unmatched: 5. CDR3 in DNA: TGTGCCACCAGTGATCCAACTAGCGGGAGGACCACAGATACGCAGTATTTT. Protein product: CATSDPTSGRTTDTQYF.

The V call is TRBV11-3, the J call TRBJ2-3; 13 bases line up with TRBD2. Germline V lookup: CDR1 SGHNT, CDR2 YENEEA. The CDR3 contains 17 residues. The trim removed 5 bases at V and 2 bases at J, leaving 7 bases unmatched. The CDR3 coding sequence is TGTGCCAGCAGCCCGGGGACTAGCGGGAAGCACACAGATACGCAGTATTTT. Translation: CASSPGTSGKHTDTQYF.

V gene TRBV10-3 combines with J gene TRBJ2-7; no definite D call. This CDR3 has 12 amino acids. V shed 8 bases and J shed 4 bases, with 12 bases lying between them. Germline lookup yields CDR1 ENHRY and CDR2 SYGVKD. In DNA form, the CDR3 reads TGTGCCATCCAGCTCCCTACGTACGAGCAGTACTTC. It codes for CAIQLPTYEQYF.

J is TRBJ2-7 and V is TRBV7-2; 9 bases map to TRBD1. V lost 5 bases, J lost 7 bases, and 9 bases stayed unmatched. The CDR3 loop spans 14 amino acids. Germline-derived CDR1 and CDR2 are SGHTA and FQGNSA. The CDR3 bases are TGTGCCAGCAGCCGGACAGGGGTGAGGTGGGAGCAGTACTTC. Translation gives CASSRTGVRWEQYF.

The chain couples TRBV6-4 to TRBJ2-1, with TRBD2 as a possible D gene (6 bases). Germline V gene sequence: CDR1 MRHNA, CDR2 SNTAGT. Deletions cut 0 bases from V and 5 bases from J, with 11 bases between. There are 15 residues in the CDR3. The CDR3 loop reads CASSDSGGVNNEQFF. The CDR3 DNA reads as TGTGCCAGCAGTGACTCGGGCGGGGTGAACAATGAGCAGTTCTTC.

The V and J genes are TRBV5-1 and TRBJ1-4; D uncertain. V dropped 0 bases and J dropped 5 bases, with 11 bases sitting between them. The CDR3 runs 15 residues. CDR1 SGHRS and CDR2 YFSETQ come from the germline V gene. The CDR3 here is CASSLGSSINEKLFF. DNA of the CDR3: TGCGCCAGCAGCTTGGGATCATCTATAAATGAAAAACTGTTTTTT.

The chain links TRBV5-1 to TRBJ1-3; maybe TRBD1 (5 bases). The CDR3 has 16 residues. Deletions cut 4 bases from V and 2 bases from J, with 16 bases between. Germline V CDR1 and CDR2: SGHRS, YFSETQ. This chain's CDR3 is CASSLQQDFTGNTIYF. The CDR3, as DNA: TGCGCCAGCAGCCTGCAACAGGATTTTACTGGAAACACCATATATTTT.

V usage is TRBV9 and J usage is TRBJ2-2; 7 bases fit TRBD2. CDR1 is SGDLS and CDR2 is YYNGEE in the germline V gene. After removal of 4 bases from V and 7 bases from J, the junction contained 13 bases not matched to a gene. The CDR3 length is 16 residues. CDR3 residues: CASSPRGGSSNGELFF. Written as DNA, the CDR3 is TGTGCCAGCAGCCCGCGGGGCGGGAGTAGCAACGGGGAGCTGTTTTTT.

The chain carries TRBV27 and TRBJ1-5, with D unclear. Germline CDR1 and CDR2: MNHEY and SMNVEV (reference sequence). The V end was cut by 6 bases, the J end by 5 bases, with 11 bases between. The CDR3 runs to 13 residues. Written as DNA, the CDR3 is TGTGCCAGCAGCCTACAGAGTTATCAGCCCCAGCATTTT. It translates to CASSLQSYQPQHF.

The rearrangement joins TRBV9 to TRBJ1-4; D not resolved. The CDR3 length is 13 residues. V was clipped by 0 bases and J by 3 bases, with 3 bases between them. CDR1 and CDR2 from the germline V gene are SGDLS and YYNGEE. This CDR3 reads CASSVVPNEKLFF. The CDR3 region has the DNA TGTGCCAGCAGCGTAGTCCCTAATGAAAAACTGTTTTTT.

The chain has TRBV30 and TRBJ2-7; D unresolved. This CDR3 contains 11 residues. CDR1 is GTSNPN and CDR2 is SVGIG in the germline V gene (reference sequence). The V gene lost 2 bases and the J gene lost 3 bases, with 5 bases spanning the gap. CDR3 amino acids: CAWSPDYEQYF. DNA for the CDR3: TGTGCCTGGAGTCCGGACTACGAGCAGTACTTC.